These 8 T cell receptor beta chains originate from one sample sequenced in a study of T-cell reconstitution after alpha-beta-depleted transplantation in children. Unique molecular identifiers were incorporated when the TCRbeta library was constructed. TCRdb used MiXCR to reprocess the PCR reads, holding one entry per CDR3 protein. Of about 200,000 distinct CDR3 sequences listed, under 8.5% are singletons. The sequencing here drew on PBMCs, taken before TCRalphabeta/CD19-depleted stem cell transplant. Receptors originate from a boy younger than 10 with acute lymphoblastic leukemia, due to receive a stem cell transplant.

This clonotype was counted many times. The chain joins TRBV5-1 to TRBJ2-1; the D call may be TRBD1 or TRBD2 (5 bases each). CDR3 length equals 12 residues. V lost 6 bases to trimming and J lost 9 bases, with 13 bases between them. Germline V gives CDR1 SGHRS, CDR2 YFSETQ. The CDR3: CASNRDRIEQFF. The CDR3 nucleotides read TGCGCCAGCAACCGGGACCGCATTGAGCAGTTCTTC.

This clonotype turned up a few times. The chain links TRBV15 to TRBJ1-1; D not resolved. The germline V gene encodes CDR1 LNHNV and CDR2 YYDKDF (reference sequence). This CDR3 region has 13 residues. V lost 0 bases and J 10 bases, leaving 12 bases between the germline ends. The CDR3 DNA follows: TGTGCCACCAGCAGAGATGGTCGCTTGGGAGCTTTCTTT. Protein sequence: CATSRDGRLGAFF.

The table lists this clonotype with many counts. The rearrangement links TRBV29-1 to TRBJ2-1, with D perhaps TRBD1 or TRBD2 (5 bases each). Germline V gene lookup returns CDR1 SQVTM and CDR2 ANQGSEA. CDR3 length: 11 residues. V was clipped by 7 bases and J by 9 bases, with 13 bases between them. CDR3 in amino acids: CSGGGMSEQFF. As DNA, the CDR3 is TGCAGCGGTGGGGGTATGAGTGAGCAGTTCTTC.

There are many counts of this clonotype. J is TRBJ1-5 and V is TRBV29-1, with 7 positions matching TRBD1. The length of the CDR3 is 13 residues. V was clipped by 6 bases and J by 5 bases; unmatched bases: 7. Germline V gives CDR1 SQVTM, CDR2 ANQGSEA. CDR3 DNA: TGCAGCGTATTGGGGCAGGGGGATCAGCCCCAGCATTTT. Translated: CSVLGQGDQPQHF. Looking up the rest from reference TRBV29-1 and TRBJ1-5 gives the full variable domain: SAVISQKPSRDICQRGTSLTIQCQVDSQVTMMFWYRQQPGQSLTLIATANQGSEATYESGFVIDKFPISRPNLTFSTLTVSNMSPEDSSIYLCSVLGQGDQPQHFGDGTRLSIL.

The CDR3 here is CASSLGQPTNQPQHF. The CDR3 nucleotides read TGCGCCAGCAGCTTGGGACAGCCTACCAATCAGCCCCAGCATTTT. The chain combines TRBV5-1 with TRBJ1-5; tentative D call: TRBD1 (5 bases). This CDR3 comprises 15 residues. CDR1 is SGHRS and CDR2 is YFSETQ in the germline V gene. Trimming took 0 bases from V and 3 from J, leaving 10 bases between them.

The DNA for the CDR3 is TGTGCCAGCAGCTTAGCAAACAGGGGAGATTCACCCCTCCACTTT. It is translated as CASSLANRGDSPLHF. V is TRBV7-2 and J is TRBJ1-6, with TRBD1 identical over 7 bases. CDR1 SGHTA and CDR2 FQGNSA come from the germline V gene. This CDR3 region has 15 residues. V shed 0 bases, J shed 8 bases, and the junction held 4 bases outside the gene matches.

This clonotype was detected ten times or more. V gene TRBV5-6 combines with J gene TRBJ2-2, with 8 bases fitting TRBD1. The CDR3 extends over 15 amino acids. CDR1 and CDR2 from the germline V gene are SGHDT and YYEEEE. V lost 4 bases, J lost 7 bases, and 9 bases stayed unmatched. CDR3 region: CASSGQGVSFGELFF. CDR3 DNA sequence: TGTGCCAGCAGCGGACAGGGCGTATCGTTCGGGGAGCTGTTTTTT. The full variable domain, completed using reference TRBV5-6 and TRBJ2-2, is DAGVTQSPTHLIKTRGQQVTLRCSPKSGHDTVSWYQQALGQGPQFIFQYYEEEERQRGNFPDRFSGHQFPNYSSELNVNALLLGDSALYLCASSGQGVSFGELFFGEGSRLTVL.

This clonotype has at least ten counts. J is TRBJ2-3 and V is TRBV5-1; D call uncertain. Germline V lookup: CDR1 SGHRS, CDR2 YFSETQ. V lost 2 bases and J lost 2, with 3 bases in between. The length of the CDR3 is 12 residues. CDR3 residues: CASSFPTDTQYF. The CDR3 coding sequence is TGCGCCAGCAGCTTCCCCACAGATACGCAGTATTTT.